This TCR beta chain derives from a study of identical twins' blood T cells. Looking at the study overall: Roughly 50 million reads came from 12 libraries, six alpha, six beta.

Donors were six healthy women in three monozygous twin pairs. All three twin pairs grew up together with likely shared infections and vaccines. This clonotype was counted between two and nine times. From the 5' RACE reads, TCRdb called clonotypes with MiXCR, one entry per CDR3 protein. The table lists roughly 380,000 distinct CDR3 sequences, 28% of them singletons. This TCR derives from a woman aged 18 to 55 in good health. The sequencing input was PBMCs.

In DNA, the CDR3 is TGTGCCAGCAGTTACTCACCGGGTCCACGAGGTGAAAAACTGTTTTTT. It encodes CASSYSPGPRGEKLFF. J is TRBJ1-4 and V is TRBV6-5; D unresolved. The V gene lost 0 bases and the J gene lost 7 bases, with 15 bases spanning the gap. The CDR3 spans 16 residues. Germline V lookup: CDR1 MNHEY, CDR2 SVGAGI.